The 8 T cell receptor beta chains below all came from one sample that was sequenced in a study of blood T cell repertoires in COVID-19. Clones were sequenced by immunoSEQ multiplex PCR, and TCRdb holds only the in-frame ones, with some missing. The sample carries about 130,000 clones, approximately 80% recorded once. The source material was peripheral blood. The receptors originated from an older woman with acute or convalescent COVID-19.

The rearrangement uses TRBV25-1 and TRBJ1-2; TRBD1 might be the D (5 bases). Germline CDR1 reads MGHDK; CDR2 reads SYGVNS. The CDR3 extends over 14 amino acids. V was pared by 3 bases and J by 4 bases, with 12 bases between. In DNA, the CDR3 is TGTGCCAGCAGTGAGTCAGGGAAAGGCTATGGCTACACCTTC. This gives the protein CASSESGKGYGYTF.

The J gene is TRBJ1-1, the V gene TRBV19; 9 bases agree with TRBD1. This CDR3 region has 16 residues. Germline CDR1 is LNHDA and CDR2 is SQIVND (reference sequence). The V segment lost 5 bases and the J segment 3 bases; nucleotides outside the gene matches: 10. CDR3 DNA sequence: TGTGCCAGTAGTCTGGGGACAGGGCGAAGATACACTGAAGCTTTCTTT. It encodes CASSLGTGRRYTEAFF.

V is TRBV19 and J is TRBJ1-5, with 9 bases fitting TRBD1. The trim removed 7 bases at V and 2 bases at J, leaving 3 bases unmatched. The CDR3 loop spans 14 amino acids. Germline V gene sequence: CDR1 LNHDA, CDR2 SQIVND (reference sequence). Here the CDR3 DNA reads TGTGCCAGTACGACAGGGGGTGGCAATCAGCCCCAGCATTTT. This sequence encodes CASTTGGGNQPQHF.

The chain uses TRBV13 and TRBJ1-2, with D possibly TRBD1 on 5 matching bases. Germline V gene lookup returns CDR1 PRHDT and CDR2 FYEKMQ (reference sequence). V was trimmed by 5 bases and J by 3 bases, leaving 16 bases between them. CDR3 length: 15 amino acids. The CDR3: CASSPAGQGDYGYTF. CDR3 sequence (DNA): TGTGCCAGCAGCCCCGCCGGGCAGGGCGACTATGGCTACACCTTC. The full variable domain, rest sourced from reference TRBV13 and TRBJ1-2, is AAGVIQSPRHLIKEKRETATLKCYPIPRHDTVYWYQQGPGQDPQFLISFYEKMQSDKGSIPDRFSAQQFSDYHSELNMSSLELGDSALYFCASSPAGQGDYGYTFGSGTRLTVV.

This rearrangement joins TRBV11-3 to TRBJ2-3; TRBD2 matches 10 bases. The CDR3 totals 15 residues. Germline values: CDR1 SGHNT, CDR2 YENEEA. The V and J ends lost 5 bases and 2 bases, in that order; junction bases with no gene match: 4. CDR3 sequence (DNA): TGTGCCAGCAGCCTTAGCGGGGGGCCCACAGATACGCAGTATTTT. The encoded protein is CASSLSGGPTDTQYF.

The rearrangement uses TRBV9 and TRBJ1-1; D possibly corresponds to TRBD1 (5 bases). The CDR3 spans 12 residues. Trimming took off 0 bases at V and 6 bases at J, with 6 bases between the two ends. The germline V gene has CDR1 SGDLS and CDR2 YYNGEE. CDR3 in amino acids: CASSVGDSEAFF. In DNA, the CDR3 is TGTGCCAGCAGCGTAGGGGACTCTGAAGCTTTCTTT.

J is TRBJ1-2 and V is TRBV6-1; D is ambiguous. Germline V gene sequence: CDR1 MNHNS, CDR2 SASEGT. This CDR3 is 14 amino acids long. The V and J ends lost 2 bases and 4 bases respectively, with 11 bases between them. The DNA for the CDR3 is TGTGCCAGCAGTGAATCAGTGCTCCTCTATGGCTACACCTTC. This gives the protein CASSESVLLYGYTF.

The V call is TRBV10-3, the J call TRBJ1-3; D possibly corresponds to TRBD1 (5 bases). The germline V gene encodes CDR1 ENHRY and CDR2 SYGVKD. The CDR3 consists of 15 residues. V was clipped by 3 bases and J by 1 base, with 10 bases between them. In nucleotides, the CDR3 is TGTGCCATCAGTGAAATTGGGGCTTCTGGAAACACCATATATTTT. Residues: CAISEIGASGNTIYF.